A selection of T cell receptor beta chains follows, all from one sample in a study of shared clonotypes between healthy human individuals. TCRdb keeps only in-frame clones here, not all; method: immunoSEQ multiplex PCR. The table records 450,000 to 500,000 clones, approximately 81% of them present only once. The sequenced material came from PBMCs. The receptors shown here come from a woman between 35 and 50 years old in good health. Some clones in this sample may be carry-over from other donors' samples. CDR3s include the opening cysteine and the closing phenylalanine or tryptophan. A D gene is named only where the DNA matches it firmly. Some rows have no size entry. The others give once, few or many, or a class for an expanded clone.

v_call: TRBV27; d_call: .; clone_size: .; j_call: TRBJ2-7; cdr3_aa: CASSPKVSYEQYF; cdr3_nt: TGTGCCAGCAGCCCCAAAGTTTCCTACGAGCAGTACTTC
v_call: TRBV10-3; d_call: .; clone_size: .; j_call: TRBJ2-7; cdr3_aa: CAISESSGAPWGEYF; cdr3_nt: TGTGCCATCAGTGAGTCTTCCGGGGCTCCGTGGGGGGAGTACTTC
v_call: TRBV7-2; d_call: TRBD2; clone_size: .; j_call: TRBJ2-3; cdr3_aa: CASSASGRRTDTQYF; cdr3_nt: TGTGCCAGCAGCGCTAGCGGGAGAAGAACAGATACGCAGTATTTT
v_call: TRBV18; d_call: .; clone_size: .; j_call: TRBJ2-2; cdr3_aa: CASSPPSLTGELFF; cdr3_nt: TGTGCCAGCTCACCACCCTCTCTCACCGGGGAGCTGTTTTTT
v_call: TRBV7-2; d_call: TRBD1; clone_size: .; j_call: TRBJ1-2; cdr3_aa: CASSLVGQGADGYTF; cdr3_nt: TGTGCCAGCAGCTTAGTCGGACAGGGGGCCGATGGCTACACCTTC
v_call: TRBV19; d_call: .; clone_size: .; j_call: TRBJ1-5; cdr3_aa: CASSNLGVVSNQPQHF; cdr3_nt: TGTGCCAGTAGTAACCTTGGGGTCGTTAGCAATCAGCCCCAGCATTTT
v_call: TRBV9; d_call: .; clone_size: many; j_call: TRBJ2-2; cdr3_aa: CASSDRTVPNTGELFF; cdr3_nt: TGTGCCAGCAGCGACCGGACTGTTCCGAACACCGGGGAGCTGTTTTTT
v_call: TRBV4-2; d_call: .; clone_size: .; j_call: TRBJ2-1; cdr3_aa: CASSPERAAYNEQFF; cdr3_nt: TGTGCCAGCAGCCCTGAGCGGGCCGCGTACAATGAGCAGTTCTTC
v_call: TRBV28; d_call: TRBD2; clone_size: .; j_call: TRBJ2-1; cdr3_aa: CASSPLGASGPQAYNEQFF; cdr3_nt: TGTGCCAGCAGCCCCCTGGGGGCTAGCGGGCCTCAGGCCTACAATGAGCAGTTCTTC
v_call: TRBV30; d_call: TRBD2; clone_size: few; j_call: TRBJ2-3; cdr3_aa: CAWSRAGMDTQYF; cdr3_nt: TGTGCCTGGAGTAGAGCGGGAATGGATACGCAGTATTTT
v_call: TRBV30; d_call: TRBD1; clone_size: .; j_call: TRBJ1-6; cdr3_aa: CACSEYRGSPLHF; cdr3_nt: TGTGCCTGTAGTGAGTACAGGGGTTCACCCCTCCACTTT
v_call: TRBV5-1; d_call: .; clone_size: .; j_call: TRBJ2-7; cdr3_aa: CASSPHTGTYEQYF; cdr3_nt: TGCGCCAGCAGCCCTCACACCGGGACTTACGAGCAGTACTTC
v_call: TRBV10-2; d_call: .; clone_size: .; j_call: TRBJ2-5; cdr3_aa: CARRGQETQYF; cdr3_nt: TGCGCCCGCCGGGGCCAAGAGACCCAGTACTTC
v_call: TRBV7-8; d_call: TRBD2; clone_size: .; j_call: TRBJ2-2; cdr3_aa: CASNPRGGSGELFF; cdr3_nt: TGTGCCAGCAACCCGCGGGGGGGGTCCGGGGAGCTGTTTTTT
v_call: TRBV15; d_call: .; clone_size: .; j_call: TRBJ2-7; cdr3_aa: CATSRDGQTYEQYF; cdr3_nt: TGTGCCACCAGCAGAGATGGACAGACCTACGAGCAGTACTTC
v_call: TRBV6-5; d_call: .; clone_size: many; j_call: TRBJ2-7; cdr3_aa: CASTAGYPIYEQYF; cdr3_nt: TGTGCCAGCACCGCGGGGTATCCCATCTACGAGCAGTACTTC
v_call: TRBV19; d_call: .; clone_size: .; j_call: TRBJ1-1; cdr3_aa: CASSIGAAQQANTEAFF; cdr3_nt: TGTGCCAGTAGTATAGGGGCGGCTCAGCAAGCGAACACTGAAGCTTTCTTT
v_call: TRBV7-2; d_call: TRBD2; clone_size: few; j_call: TRBJ2-7; cdr3_aa: CASSFLAGVDYEQYF; cdr3_nt: TGTGCCAGCAGCTTCCTAGCGGGAGTAGATTACGAGCAGTACTTC
v_call: TRBV5-1; d_call: TRBD1; clone_size: .; j_call: TRBJ2-7; cdr3_aa: CASRMGQGAYEQYF; cdr3_nt: TGCGCCAGCAGGATGGGACAGGGGGCCTACGAGCAGTACTTC
v_call: TRBV5-1; d_call: .; clone_size: .; j_call: TRBJ2-7; cdr3_aa: CASSSGDFSTYEQYF; cdr3_nt: TGCGCCAGCAGCTCCGGGGACTTCAGCACCTACGAGCAGTACTTC
v_call: TRBV6-1; d_call: .; clone_size: many; j_call: TRBJ2-2; cdr3_aa: CASSEGWDTGELFF; cdr3_nt: TGTGCCAGCAGTGAAGGTTGGGACACCGGGGAGCTGTTTTTT
v_call: TRBV30; d_call: .; clone_size: once; j_call: TRBJ2-1; cdr3_aa: CAWRVGYEQFF; cdr3_nt: TGTGCCTGGAGAGTCGGTTACGAGCAGTTCTTC
v_call: TRBV4-3; d_call: .; clone_size: .; j_call: TRBJ1-4; cdr3_aa: CASSPSGGLDEKLFF; cdr3_nt: TGCGCCAGCAGCCCCTCCGGGGGCCTGGATGAAAAACTGTTTTTT
v_call: TRBV15; d_call: .; clone_size: .; j_call: TRBJ2-2; cdr3_aa: CATSRDVGTGELFF; cdr3_nt: TGTGCCACCAGCAGAGATGTCGGAACCGGGGAGCTGTTTTTT
v_call: TRBV5-1; d_call: TRBD1; clone_size: .; j_call: TRBJ2-2; cdr3_aa: CASTQGAHTGELFF; cdr3_nt: TGCGCCAGCACGCAGGGGGCGCACACCGGGGAGCTGTTTTTT